This record concerns one TCR beta chain sequence. The antigen remains unidentified. A junction end diverges from the germline sequence, so it may reflect a read error. Some clones are missing from TCRdb's copy, which holds only in-frame ones; the method was immunoSEQ multiplex PCR. The sample contains 50,000 to 60,000 clones, roughly two thirds of which appear only once. This specimen comes from a study of CD4+ T cells in melanoma. Findings of the study overall: Reportedly, melanoma neoantigen-specific CD4+ T cells showed varied differentiation states. CD8+ T cell, macrophage and B cell function reportedly correlated with neoantigen-specific CD4+ T cells.

The CDR3 extends over 15 amino acids. CDR1 is SGHTA, CDR2 FQGTGA, per germline. The receptor's source is a human donor with melanoma. The sample was tumor tissue. The rearrangement links TRBV7-3 to TRBJ2-2, with TRBD1 matching over 8 bases. The CDR3 DNA is TGTGCCAGCAGCCAGAAGGGACAGGCACACCGGGGAGCTGTTTTT. Protein product: CASSQKGQAHRGAVF.